Listed here is a single TCR beta chain. This entry comes from a study of blood T cell repertoires in COVID-19. Study overall: Sites across the United States, Italy and Spain contributed samples from acute and convalescent COVID-19. The cDNA or gDNA used as material had been derived from T cells, B-cell-depleted T cells, or PBMCs.

V dropped 0 bases and J dropped 2 bases, with 9 bases sitting between them. The CDR3 loop spans 15 amino acids. Germline CDR1 reads LGHNA; CDR2 reads YSLEER. Original methodology: By means of reference gene primer amplification, nucleated cell counts were estimated. The data were produced by immunoSEQ multiplex PCR, yet TCRdb's version contains in-frame clones alone and is incomplete. From that table come the V and J calls and clone size; the DNA was used to work out D and trimming. Here the sample spans 100,000 or so clones, about 85% being singletons. This receptor was identified in a woman between 70 and 85 years old with active or convalescent COVID-19. The sequencing sample was made of peripheral blood. The chain recombines TRBV4-3 with TRBJ2-3, with D unclear. The CDR3 DNA reads as TGCGCCAGCAGCCAAGATTCTATGTTCACAGATACGCAGTATTTT. Translating gives CASSQDSMFTDTQYF.